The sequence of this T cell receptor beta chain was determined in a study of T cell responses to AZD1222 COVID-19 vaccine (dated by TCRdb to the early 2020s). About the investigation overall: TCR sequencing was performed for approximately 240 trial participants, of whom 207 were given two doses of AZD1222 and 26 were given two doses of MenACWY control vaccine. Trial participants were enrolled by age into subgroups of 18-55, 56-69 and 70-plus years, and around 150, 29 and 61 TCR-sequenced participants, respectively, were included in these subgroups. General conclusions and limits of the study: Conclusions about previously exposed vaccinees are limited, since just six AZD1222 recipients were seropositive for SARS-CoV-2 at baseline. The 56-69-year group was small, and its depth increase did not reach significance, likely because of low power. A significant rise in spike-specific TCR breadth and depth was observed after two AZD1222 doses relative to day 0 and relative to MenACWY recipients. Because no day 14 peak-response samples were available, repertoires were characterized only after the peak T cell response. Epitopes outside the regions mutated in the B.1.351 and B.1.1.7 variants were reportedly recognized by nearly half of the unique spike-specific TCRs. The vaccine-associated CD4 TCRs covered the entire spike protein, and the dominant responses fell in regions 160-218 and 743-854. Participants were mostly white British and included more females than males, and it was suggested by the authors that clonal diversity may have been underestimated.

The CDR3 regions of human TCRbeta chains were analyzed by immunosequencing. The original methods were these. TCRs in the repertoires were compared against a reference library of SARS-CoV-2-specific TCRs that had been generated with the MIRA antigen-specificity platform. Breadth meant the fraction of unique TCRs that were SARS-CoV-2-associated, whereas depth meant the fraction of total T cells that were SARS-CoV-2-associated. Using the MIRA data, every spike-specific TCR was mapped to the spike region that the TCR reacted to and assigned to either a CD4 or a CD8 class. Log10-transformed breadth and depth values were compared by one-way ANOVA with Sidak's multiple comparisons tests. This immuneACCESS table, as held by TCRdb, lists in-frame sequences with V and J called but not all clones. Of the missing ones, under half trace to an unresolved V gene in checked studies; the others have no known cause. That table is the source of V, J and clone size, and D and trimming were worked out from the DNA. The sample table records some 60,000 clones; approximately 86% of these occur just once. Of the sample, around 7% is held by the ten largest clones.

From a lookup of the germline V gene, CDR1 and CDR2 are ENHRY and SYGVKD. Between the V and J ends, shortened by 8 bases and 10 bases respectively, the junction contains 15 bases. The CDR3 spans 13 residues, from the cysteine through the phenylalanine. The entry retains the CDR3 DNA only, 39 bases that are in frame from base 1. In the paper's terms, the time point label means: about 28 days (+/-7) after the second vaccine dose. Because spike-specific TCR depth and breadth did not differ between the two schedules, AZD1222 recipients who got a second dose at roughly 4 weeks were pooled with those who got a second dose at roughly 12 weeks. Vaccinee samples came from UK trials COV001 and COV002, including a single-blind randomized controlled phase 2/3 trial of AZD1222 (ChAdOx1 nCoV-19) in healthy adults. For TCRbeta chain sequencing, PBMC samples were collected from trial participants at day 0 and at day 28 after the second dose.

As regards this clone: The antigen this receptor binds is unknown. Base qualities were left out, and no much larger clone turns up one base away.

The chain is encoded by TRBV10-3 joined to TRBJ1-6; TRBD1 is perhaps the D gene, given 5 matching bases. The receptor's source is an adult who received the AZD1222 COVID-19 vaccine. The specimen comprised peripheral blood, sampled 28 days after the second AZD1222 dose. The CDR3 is CAISQGENSPLHF. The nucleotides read TGTGCCATCTCGCAGGGTGAAAACTCACCCCTCCACTTT.